One and the same sample provided the 31 T cell receptor beta chains below, sequenced in a study of prognosis after radiotherapy for stage I lung cancer. Two-round multiplex PCR amplified TCR beta CDR3 from genomic DNA. Specific primers for each TRBV and TRBJ gene were what first-round PCR used. TCRdb reprocessed the multiplex PCR reads via MiXCR and lists one record per CDR3 protein. The data contain fewer than 25,000 distinct CDR3 sequences, roughly 34% of them singletons. This sample comprised PBMCs, obtained before or after stereotactic body radiation therapy (not recorded which). These receptor sequences come from a donor aged 50 or older with non-small cell lung cancer.

The chain has TRBV19 and TRBJ1-2; TRBD1 aligns across 8 bases. V shed 7 bases and J 3 bases; nucleotides not matched to a gene: 7. The length of the CDR3 is 14 residues. The germline V gene has CDR1 LNHDA and CDR2 SQIVND (reference sequence). The DNA for the CDR3 is TGTGCCAGTACAACAGGGGGACCTTACTATGGCTACACCTTC. This gives the protein CASTTGGPYYGYTF.

Comment on this clonotype: A clone one base away is much larger, so this may be a read error. The chain recombines TRBV20-1 with TRBJ2-7, with TRBD1 identical over 7 bases. The CDR3 contains 11 residues. Germline V gene sequence: CDR1 DFQATT, CDR2 SNEGSKA (reference sequence). V was pared by 8 bases and J by 4 bases, with 5 bases of the junction left unmatched. The CDR3 DNA reads TGCAGTTCCACACAGGGGTACGAGCAGTACTTC. This gives the protein CSSTQGYEQYF.

This chain joins TRBV2 and TRBJ1-2; D gene uncertain. Per germline, CDR1 SNHLY and CDR2 FYNNEI. V was cut by 6 bases and J by 5 bases, with 13 bases left in between. This CDR3 spans 13 amino acids. DNA of the CDR3: TGTGCCAGCAGGAACAGCTTAGGGTATGGCTACACCTTC. It yields the protein CASRNSLGYGYTF. Filled out from reference TRBV2 and TRBJ1-2, the complete variable domain reads EPEVTQTPSHQVTQMGQEVILRCVPISNHLYFYWYRQILGQKVEFLVSFYNNEISEKSEIFDDQFSVERPDGSNFTLKIRSTKLEDSAMYFCASRNSLGYGYTFGSGTRLTVV.

Comment on this clonotype: A far larger clone is one nucleotide away, so this likely arose from a read error. V usage is TRBV11-3 and J usage is TRBJ2-5; weak D call: TRBD2 (6 bases). Trimming cost V 7 bases and J 9 bases, with 15 bases left between them. The germline CDR1 and CDR2 sequences are SGHNT and YENEEA. This CDR3 has 12 amino acids. The CDR3 bases are TGTGCCAGCACCAATCAAGGGGAGGCCCAGTACTTC. It translates to CASTNQGEAQYF.

Many counts were recorded for this clonotype. The chain couples TRBV20-1 to TRBJ1-1; D ambiguous. Trimming shortened V by 3 bases and J by 5 bases, and 16 bases separated the two germline ends. In germline, CDR1 is DFQATT, CDR2 SNEGSKA (reference sequence). This CDR3 contains 14 residues. The CDR3 here is CSASPQAGETEAFF. DNA of the CDR3: TGCAGTGCTAGCCCCCAGGCCGGTGAGACTGAAGCTTTCTTT.

This clonotype was seen at least ten times. The chain links TRBV6-1 to TRBJ2-6; D is unclear. This CDR3 has 14 residues. Trimming pared 7 bases from V and 0 bases from J, leaving 7 bases between. Per germline, CDR1 MNHNS and CDR2 SASEGT. The CDR3 spells CASTASSGANVLTF. In DNA, the CDR3 is TGTGCCAGCACAGCGAGCTCTGGGGCCAACGTCCTGACTTTC.

Concerning this clonotype itself: Just one base apart from a much larger clone, this may be a read error. This sequence joins TRBV10-3 and TRBJ2-1; 7 bases line up with TRBD1. Germline V gene sequence: CDR1 ENHRY, CDR2 SYGVKD. The CDR3 loop spans 14 amino acids. With 8 bases clipped from V and 6 bases from J, the junction kept 10 bases outside the gene matches. The CDR3 sequence: CAIATRQGINEQFF. The CDR3 DNA reads as TGTGCCATCGCTACCCGACAGGGAATCAATGAGCAGTTCTTC.

The chain has TRBV4-1 and TRBJ2-1, with unresolved D. The germline V gene has CDR1 MGHRA and CDR2 YSYEKL. This CDR3 spans 12 amino acids. V lost 0 bases, J lost 6 bases, and 3 bases lay in between. CDR3 nucleotide sequence: TGCGCCAGCAGCCAAGATGTCAATGAGCAGTTCTTC. This encodes CASSQDVNEQFF.

The chain links TRBV12-3 or TRBV12-4 to TRBJ2-1; 8 bases map to TRBD2. J lost 2 bases, V lost 3 bases, and 3 bases had no gene match. The CDR3 loop spans 15 amino acids. Here the CDR3 reads CASSFAGGPYNEQFF. CDR3 sequence (DNA): TGTGCCAGCAGTTTTGCGGGGGGACCCTACAATGAGCAGTTCTTC.

This clonotype was seen repeatedly, ten times or more. The chain recombines TRBV4-1 with TRBJ2-3; the match to TRBD2 covers 9 bases. Trimming removed 5 bases from V and 4 bases from J; junction bases left unmatched: 4. Germline-derived CDR1 and CDR2 are MGHRA and YSYEKL. CDR3 length: 14 amino acids. CDR3 residues: CASSLAGVPDTQYF. The DNA of the CDR3 is TGCGCCAGCAGCTTAGCGGGAGTCCCAGATACGCAGTATTTT.

This clonotype was counted many times. The rearrangement uses TRBV12-3 or TRBV12-4 and TRBJ1-1, with a tentative D call TRBD1 (6 bases). This CDR3 has 14 amino acids. Between the trimmed V and J ends, which lost 4 bases and 0 bases, there was a span of 9 bases. DNA of the CDR3: TGTGCCAGCAGTTGGGGGACACTGAACACTGAAGCTTTCTTT. It codes for CASSWGTLNTEAFF.

The table lists this clonotype with many counts. The CDR3 region has the DNA TGTGCCAGCAGGGCAGAAACCTACGAGCAGTACTTC. Translated: CASRAETYEQYF. The chain has TRBV6-1 and TRBJ2-7; D unclear. The CDR3 loop spans 12 amino acids. V lost 6 bases to trimming and J lost 2 bases, with 8 bases between them. Germline lookup yields CDR1 MNHNS and CDR2 SASEGT.

The sample holds many counts of this clonotype. CDR3 sequence (DNA): TGCAGTGCTAGACCAGGGGCTAGCTTCTACGAGCAGTACTTC. Protein sequence: CSARPGASFYEQYF. This chain uses TRBV20-1 with TRBJ2-7, with D perhaps TRBD1 (6 bases). The CDR3 covers 14 residues. Trimming took 2 bases from V and 3 from J, leaving 14 bases between them. Germline CDR1 is DFQATT and CDR2 is SNEGSKA (reference sequence).

This chain joins TRBV28 and TRBJ2-7; the match to TRBD1 covers 10 bases. Germline V gives CDR1 MDHEN, CDR2 SYDVKM. The CDR3 extends over 15 amino acids. The J segment lost 4 bases and the V segment lost 6 bases, leaving 9 bases of the junction unmatched. CDR3 DNA sequence: TGTGCCAGCAGCTTTGGGACAGGGGCGGGATACGAGCAGTACTTC. Translated, it gives CASSFGTGAGYEQYF. Based on the CDR3 plus reference TRBV28 and TRBJ2-7, the full variable domain is DVKVTQSSRYLVKRTGEKVFLECVQDMDHENMFWYRQDPGLGLRLIYFSYDVKMKEKGDIPEGYSVSREKKERFSLILESASTNQTSMYLCASSFGTGAGYEQYFGPGTRLTVT.

The chain carries TRBV12-5 and TRBJ2-2; the match to TRBD2 covers 7 bases. CDR3 size: 14 residues. CDR1 and CDR2 from the germline V gene are LGHNT and FRNRAP. V shed 5 bases, J shed 5 bases, and the junction held 5 bases outside the gene matches. The CDR3 here is CASGLNGGTGELFF. As DNA, the CDR3 is TGTGCTAGTGGTCTTAACGGGGGGACCGGGGAGCTGTTTTTT.

This clonotype turned up a few times. Since no conserved phenylalanine or tryptophan closes the CDR3, a read error is the likely cause. CDR3 bases: TGCGCCAGCAGCGAGAACGTCCTTGGGCCCCAGCATCTT. This encodes CASSENVLGPQHL. The chain has TRBV4-1 and TRBJ1-5; unclear D gene. Germline values: CDR1 MGHRA, CDR2 YSYEKL. Trimming left V 5 bases short and J 9 bases short, with 14 bases between. The CDR3 consists of 13 residues.

This clonotype was observed many times. The chain employs TRBV29-1 and TRBJ1-1; D unclear. Germline CDR1 SQVTM, CDR2 ANQGSEA. The CDR3 runs to 11 residues. Trimming pared 8 bases from V and 1 base from J, leaving 8 bases between. The CDR3 here is CSFYRNTEAFF. The CDR3 coding sequence is TGCAGCTTTTACAGGAACACTGAAGCTTTCTTT. The variable domain in full, completed from reference TRBV29-1 and TRBJ1-1, reads SAVISQKPSRDICQRGTSLTIQCQVDSQVTMMFWYRQQPGQSLTLIATANQGSEATYESGFVIDKFPISRPNLTFSTLTVSNMSPEDSSIYLCSFYRNTEAFFGQGTRLTVV.

At least ten counts were recorded for this clonotype. This chain joins TRBV5-1 and TRBJ2-7, with D hard to call. This CDR3 is built from 13 residues. The ends were cut back, 7 bases at V and 0 bases at J, with 11 bases in the middle. From germline, CDR1 is SGHRS and CDR2 YFSETQ. In DNA form, the CDR3 reads TGCGCCAGCGGGCCAGATACCTCCTACGAGCAGTACTTC. Its translation: CASGPDTSYEQYF.

This clonotype was counted ten times or more. The V call is TRBV6-5, the J call TRBJ2-1, with 10 bases lining up with TRBD2. Unmatched junction bases numbered 6, after V lost 4 bases and J lost 3 bases. The CDR3 totals 16 residues. The germline CDR1 and CDR2 sequences are MNHEY and SVGAGI. DNA for the CDR3: TGTGCCAGCAGTTCCCTCGGACTAGCGGACTACAATGAGCAGTTCTTC. The encoded protein is CASSSLGLADYNEQFF.

This clonotype was recorded once. Written as DNA, the CDR3 is TGTGCTAGTGGTTTGATAGGGGACTACGAGCAGTACTTC. This gives the protein CASGLIGDYEQYF. The chain is built from TRBV12-5 and TRBJ2-7; D perhaps matches TRBD1 (5 bases). There are 13 residues in the CDR3. V dropped 2 bases and J dropped 3 bases, with 8 bases sitting between them. The germline gives CDR1 LGHNT, CDR2 FRNRAP.

Ten or more counts support this clonotype. The chain has TRBV6-1 and TRBJ1-2; D possibly corresponds to TRBD1 (6 bases). CDR3 size: 13 residues. V lost 7 bases and J 4 bases, leaving 13 bases between the germline ends. CDR1 MNHNS and CDR2 SASEGT come from the germline V gene. CDR3 residues: CASTGQFFYGYTF. DNA for the CDR3: TGTGCCAGCACCGGACAGTTCTTCTATGGCTACACCTTC.

This clonotype appeared many times. The CDR3, as DNA: TGTGCCAGCAGCGTAGCTACAGGGAACTACGAGCAGTACTTC. Its protein is CASSVATGNYEQYF. The chain carries TRBV9 and TRBJ2-7; tentative D call: TRBD1 (6 bases). The CDR3 is made up of 14 amino acids. The germline V gene encodes CDR1 SGDLS and CDR2 YYNGEE. Trimming shortened V by 0 bases and J by 3 bases, and 10 bases separated the two germline ends.

This clonotype was picked up one time. The J gene is TRBJ2-7, the V gene TRBV6-1; TRBD2 aligns across 13 bases. CDR3 length equals 15 residues. Germline V gives CDR1 MNHNS, CDR2 SASEGT. Losses at the gene ends were 6 bases for V and 0 bases for J; bases not matched to a gene: 2. In DNA form, the CDR3 reads TGTGCCAGCAGGGGGACTAGCGGGAACTCCTACGAGCAGTACTTC. Encoded protein: CASRGTSGNSYEQYF.

A note on this clonotype: Given a far larger clone just one base away, this is likely a sequencing read error. The chain joins TRBV10-2 to TRBJ2-1; TRBD2 matches 14 bases. Germline-derived CDR1 and CDR2 are WSHSY and SAAADI. This CDR3 has 17 residues. Unmatched junction bases numbered 11, after V lost 6 bases and J lost 7 bases. The CDR3 is CASSHQGLAGEKNEQFF. The CDR3 DNA reads TGCGCCAGCAGCCACCAGGGACTAGCGGGAGAAAAGAATGAGCAGTTCTTC.

In its sample, this clonotype was seen many times. The chain recombines TRBV6-5 with TRBJ2-1; D is perhaps TRBD2 (5 bases). CDR1 and CDR2 from the germline V gene are MNHEY and SVGAGI. CDR3 length equals 15 residues. Trimming shortened V by 4 bases and J by 3 bases, and 13 bases separated the two germline ends. Written as DNA, the CDR3 is TGTGCCAGCAGTTCGCCCCAGCGGAACTACAATGAGCAGTTCTTC. It encodes CASSSPQRNYNEQFF.

At least ten counts were recorded for this clonotype. This chain connects TRBV19 to TRBJ1-5; TRBD1 matches at 7 bases. The germline CDR1 and CDR2 sequences are LNHDA and SQIVND (reference sequence). V gave up 5 bases and J gave up 7 bases; unmatched junction bases: 11. This CDR3 comprises 15 residues. The CDR3 DNA is TGTGCCAGTAGTGATATAAGGGGGCTAGGGCAGCCCCAGCATTTT. Residues: CASSDIRGLGQPQHF.

This clonotype has ten or more counts. This CDR3 is CASSFQGFAKNIQYF. The CDR3 region has the DNA TGTGCCAGCAGTTTTCAGGGTTTCGCCAAAAACATTCAGTACTTC. This chain links TRBV27 with TRBJ2-4, with a weak D call TRBD1 (5 bases). CDR1 MNHEY and CDR2 SMNVEV come from the germline V gene (reference sequence). Trimming took off 3 bases at V and 1 base at J, with 10 bases between the two ends. The CDR3 is made up of 15 amino acids.

With respect to this clonotype: Since a much larger clone is just one base distant, this may be a read error. V usage is TRBV6-1 and J usage is TRBJ2-5, with 12 bases lining up with TRBD2. CDR3 length equals 15 residues. CDR1 and CDR2 from the germline V gene are MNHNS and SASEGT. The DNA of the CDR3 is TGTGCCAGTCGGAGACTAGCGGGAGTTGTGGAGACCCAGTGCTTC. Translation: CASRRLAGVVETQCF.

The chain links TRBV6-1 to TRBJ1-1, with a weak D call TRBD1 (5 bases). CDR1 is MNHNS and CDR2 is SASEGT in the germline V gene. The length of the CDR3 is 12 residues. Trimming removed 7 bases from V and 3 bases from J, with 9 bases in between. The CDR3 coding sequence is TGTGCCAGCAACGGGGCGCACACTGAAGCTTTCTTT. Encoded protein: CASNGAHTEAFF.

The chain carries TRBV5-6 and TRBJ1-5; 7 bases align to TRBD1. CDR3 length equals 16 residues. CDR1 is SGHDT and CDR2 is YYEEEE in the germline V gene. Trimming cost V 1 base and J 3 bases; bases outside gene matches: 7. CDR3 region: CASSLWQGVINQPQHF. The CDR3 DNA sequence: TGTGCCAGCAGCTTGTGGCAGGGGGTTATCAATCAGCCCCAGCATTTT.

The chain recombines TRBV7-3 with TRBJ1-2; D not certain. V was cut by 2 bases and J by 10 bases, with 11 bases left in between. This CDR3 is 12 amino acids long. The germline gives CDR1 SGHTA, CDR2 FQGTGA. This CDR3 reads CASSLRRALYTF. CDR3 bases: TGTGCCAGCAGCTTACGTAGAGCCCTCTACACCTTC. Supplemented by reference TRBV7-3 and TRBJ1-2, the full variable domain reads GAGVSQTPSNKVTEKGKYVELRCDPISGHTALYWYRQSLGQGPEFLIYFQGTGAADDSGLPNDRFFAVRPEGSVSTLKIQRTERGDSAVYLCASSLRRALYTFGSGTRLTVV.